This T cell receptor (beta chain) was documented in a study of regulatory T cells in long-lasting Graves disease. Study details: Under 3 months of antithyroid drugs had been taken by newly diagnosed Graves' patients.

Arm-PCR of CDR3 regions and iRepertoire HTBI primers were used to build TCR beta libraries. One entry per CDR3 protein, called by TCRdb with MiXCR from the multiplex PCR reads. The top ten hold about 8.9% of the sample, which has about 520,000 distinct CDR3 sequences, around 12% seen once. The CDR3 extends over 17 amino acids. Germline assignment: CDR1 LGHDT and CDR2 YNNKEL (reference sequence). With 1 base removed from V and 1 base from J, the gap between germline ends came to 14 bases. Time point specified: newly diagnosed GD, antithyroid drugs for less than 3 months. Generation of the TCR library employed RNA extracted from PBMCs. These sequences were also reported in another study, on T cells in Graves' hyperthyroidism and ophthalmopathy. That source notes: Used for diagnoses were clinical symptoms, serum thyroxine and TRAb, thyroid ultrasound and orbital computed tomography. The model made its ophthalmopathy prediction, and onset followed a median about 6 months later.

The source was peripheral blood mononuclear cells (PBMCs), collected at new diagnosis, from a patient treated with antithyroid drugs. The J gene is TRBJ1-5, the V gene TRBV3-1; perhaps TRBD1 as D (5 bases). This sequence originates from a woman between 25 and 40 years old with Graves disease. This CDR3 reads CASSQGAWGESNQPQHF. The CDR3 DNA sequence: TGTGCCAGCAGCCAAGGAGCTTGGGGGGAGAGCAATCAGCCCCAGCATTTT.